This TCR beta chain was observed in a study of T cell repertoires in cytomegalovirus infection. The overall study: Well-studied HLA-B-restricted CMV epitopes were used in the study alongside recently identified HLA-C-restricted ones. It was the public TCR beta signatures that indicated both CMV infection and matching HLA type. Study conclusions and caveats: Summed frequency of public TCR beta families distinguished CMV carriers with the relevant HLA. What dominated the ex vivo response were HLA-C-restricted CMV-specific TCR beta clonotypes.

Germline CDR1 is MDHEN and CDR2 is SYDVKM. The CDR3 runs 15 residues. The V gene lost 7 bases and the J gene lost 5 bases, with 19 bases spanning the gap. This clonotype was observed a handful of times. Antigen: not known. TCRdb processed the reads anew with MiXCR; each CDR3 protein has one entry. The sample holds a few hundred thousand distinct CDR3 sequences, 40% seen once. The sequencing used cultured PBMCs, collected from culture after CMV antigen stimulation. The chain combines TRBV28 with TRBJ2-3; a possible D gene is TRBD2 (7 bases). This sequence was found in a human donor in good health (CMV status not recorded). Some clones in this sample may be carry-over from other donors' samples. The DNA of the CDR3 is TGTGCCAGCAACTCGCCGGCGGGGGCGGTAGATACGCAGTATTTT. Translating it yields CASNSPAGAVDTQYF.